The text below deals with one T cell receptor beta chain. Its specificity is not known. These data are taken from a study of OX40 agonist ivuxolimab in advanced cancers. The overall study: Patients undergoing dose escalation presented with hepatocellular carcinoma, melanoma, renal cell or head and neck cancer. Study-wide results and caveats: Antigen specificity of clonally expanded peripheral T cells was not established.

Clones were sequenced by immunoSEQ multiplex PCR, and TCRdb holds only the in-frame ones, with some missing. The table includes 50,000 to 55,000 clones, roughly nine tenths detected once. There are 13 residues in the CDR3. Trimming stripped 10 bases from V and 4 bases from J, with 16 bases between. CDR1 MNHNS and CDR2 SASEGT come from the germline V gene. The material sequenced was CD4+ or CD8+ T cells sorted from blood, taken in a trial of the OX40 agonist ivuxolimab. The rearrangement links TRBV6-1 to TRBJ1-2; D uncertain. The receptor was isolated from an adult with an advanced solid tumor such as melanoma, head and neck, liver or kidney cancer. The CDR3 sequence is CATVFGRGYGYTF. The CDR3 bases are TGTGCCACCGTCTTTGGACGTGGCTATGGCTACACCTTC.